The 4 T cell receptor beta chains below come from one sample, sequenced in a study of blood T cell repertoires in COVID-19. The table came from immunoSEQ multiplex PCR; TCRdb's copy has only in-frame clones and leaves some out. The sample contains about 270,000 clones, around 86% of which appear only once. The sample comprised PBMCs or T cells enriched from blood (not recorded which). These receptors were taken from a woman younger than 30 who had recovered from COVID-19.

The CDR3 reads CAWRQQGSSYEQYF. CDR3 nucleotides: TGTGCCTGGAGACAACAGGGAAGCTCCTACGAGCAGTACTTC. The chain is built from TRBV30 and TRBJ2-7, with a weak D call TRBD1 (6 bases). V shed 3 bases and J shed 0 bases, with 12 bases lying between them. Germline loops: CDR1 GTSNPN, CDR2 SVGIG (reference sequence). The CDR3 runs to 14 residues.

The chain joins TRBV11-3 to TRBJ2-2; D uncertain. The CDR3 loop spans 15 amino acids. V lost 2 bases and J lost 1, with 8 bases in between. Germline V gene sequence: CDR1 SGHNT, CDR2 YENEEA. The CDR3 reads CASSLNRQNTGELFF. The CDR3 region has the DNA TGTGCCAGCAGCTTAAACAGACAGAACACCGGGGAGCTGTTTTTT.

This clone has just one count. V is TRBV5-4 and J is TRBJ2-1; 11 bases are a match to TRBD2. Trimming removed 1 base from V and 8 bases from J; junction bases left unmatched: 8. The CDR3 totals 16 residues. In germline, CDR1 is SGHNT, CDR2 YYREEE (reference sequence). CDR3 nucleotide sequence: TGTGCCAGCAGCTTGTATAGCGGGGGGGCCAGAGATGAGCAGTTCTTC. Its translation is CASSLYSGGARDEQFF.

This sequence joins TRBV9 and TRBJ2-5; 11 nucleotides match TRBD2. In germline, CDR1 is SGDLS, CDR2 YYNGEE. The CDR3 extends over 18 amino acids. With 3 bases clipped from V and 1 base from J, the junction kept 11 bases outside the gene matches. CDR3 residues: CASSASPTSGGIQETQYF. The CDR3 region has the DNA TGTGCCAGCAGCGCCAGTCCCACTAGCGGGGGAATCCAAGAGACCCAGTACTTC.